The 9 T cell receptor beta chains given below trace back to one sample, sequenced in a study of shared clonotypes between healthy human individuals. As defined, naive CD8 cells were CD45RO-negative and positively selected for CCR7, with terminally differentiated effector memory CD45RA+ cells excluded. The protocol was immunoSEQ multiplex PCR, while the TCRdb copy is restricted to in-frame clones and leaves out a portion. The sample holds about 1.9 million clones; about 93% are singletons and the top ten take around 1.8%. Sequences were obtained from naive CD8+ T cells from PBMCs. Receptors were obtained from a man aged 18 to 30 in good health. Some clones in this sample may be carry-over from other donors' samples.

Turning to this clone: Other DNA sequences in this sample translate to the same CDR3. The V gene is TRBV29-1, the J gene TRBJ2-7, with D unclear. The CDR3 length is 13 residues. Deletions cut 4 bases from V and 0 bases from J, with 10 bases between. Germline V gene data show CDR1 as SQVTM and CDR2 as ANQGSEA. The CDR3 reads CSVAGGDSYEQYF. The CDR3 bases are TGCAGCGTTGCCGGTGGTGACTCCTACGAGCAGTACTTC.

J is TRBJ2-7 and V is TRBV11-2; D remains unclear. Germline assignment: CDR1 SGHAT and CDR2 FQNNGV. Trimming took 5 bases from V and 3 from J, leaving 11 bases between them. The CDR3 spans 13 residues. CDR3 nucleotide sequence: TGTGCCAGCAGCCCACACCATAACTACGAGCAGTACTTC. Its protein product is CASSPHHNYEQYF.

The gene calls are TRBV10-3 and TRBJ2-2; TRBD2 aligns across 7 bases. With V trimmed by 7 bases and J by 5 bases, 10 bases remained unmatched. This CDR3 has 15 amino acids. Germline CDR1 reads ENHRY; CDR2 reads SYGVKD. CDR3 in amino acids: CAIKGAWEGTGELFF. CDR3 nucleotide sequence: TGTGCCATCAAAGGGGCGTGGGAGGGAACCGGGGAGCTGTTTTTT.

In this sample, this clone turned up once. The chain employs TRBV11-2 and TRBJ2-7; 8 bases are shared with TRBD2. The CDR3 contains 18 residues. After removal of 1 base from V and 0 bases from J, the junction contained 11 bases not matched to a gene. Looked up from germline, CDR1 is SGHAT and CDR2 is FQNNGV. CDR3 bases: TGTGCCAGCAGCTTAGTGGTGTTGGGGAGCGGGAGCTCCTACGAGCAGTACTTC. Residues: CASSLVVLGSGSSYEQYF.

V gene TRBV7-8 combines with J gene TRBJ2-3; the match to TRBD2 covers 9 bases. J gave up 1 base and V 5 bases, and 10 bases lay outside the gene matches. Germline assignment: CDR1 SGHVS and CDR2 FQNEAQ. The CDR3 totals 17 residues. CDR3 sequence reads: CASSLTRRLAGTDTQYF. The CDR3 region has the DNA TGTGCCAGCAGCCTTACACGGAGACTAGCGGGCACAGATACGCAGTATTTT. The full variable domain, with the rest looked up from reference TRBV7-8 and TRBJ2-3, is GAGVSQSPRYKVAKRGQDVALRCDPISGHVSLFWYQQALGQGPEFLTYFQNEAQLDKSGLPSDRFFAERPEGSVSTLKIQRTQQEDSAVYLCASSLTRRLAGTDTQYFGPGTRLTVL.

This chain uses TRBV10-2 with TRBJ2-7; 10 bases are a match to TRBD1. Germline V CDR1 and CDR2: WSHSY, SAAADI. The V gene end was trimmed by 8 bases and the J gene end by 4 bases; junction bases not matched to a gene: 11. There are 15 residues in the CDR3. As DNA, the CDR3 is TGCGCCAGCCGGCCACCGGGACAGGGGTATTACGAGCAGTACTTC. This gives the protein CASRPPGQGYYEQYF.

In nucleotides, the CDR3 is TGTGCCAGCAGAAGACTAGCGGGAGTGAAAGAGACCCAGTACTTC. Amino acid sequence: CASRRLAGVKETQYF. The chain uses TRBV7-6 and TRBJ2-5; 12 positions agree with TRBD2. The CDR3 length is 15 residues. Germline CDR1 reads SGHVS; CDR2 reads FNYEAQ. Unmatched junction bases numbered 5, after V lost 6 bases and J lost 3 bases.

This clone was detected once. CDR3 protein: CASRADRGINQPQHF. The CDR3 region has the DNA TGTGCCAGCAGGGCGGACAGGGGGATCAATCAGCCCCAGCATTTT. The rearrangement links TRBV6-1 to TRBJ1-5, with 10 bases identical to TRBD1. V lost 6 bases and J lost 3; bases outside the gene matches: 5. The CDR3 covers 15 residues. Per the germline V gene, CDR1 is MNHNS and CDR2 is SASEGT.

The chain employs TRBV9 and TRBJ2-5, with TRBD2 matching over 9 bases. The length of the CDR3 is 16 residues. Germline V CDR1 and CDR2: SGDLS, YYNGEE. V trimming: 0 bases; J trimming: 5 bases; junction bases outside the gene matches: 8. The CDR3 sequence: CASSVAGGRAAETQYF. The DNA for the CDR3 is TGTGCCAGCAGCGTAGCGGGCGGGAGGGCCGCGGAGACCCAGTACTTC. The full variable domain, completed using reference TRBV9 and TRBJ2-5, is DSGVTQTPKHLITATGQRVTLRCSPRSGDLSVYWYQQSLDQGLQFLIQYYNGEERAKGNILERFSAQQFPDLHSELNLSSLELGDSALYFCASSVAGGRAAETQYFGPGTRLLVL.